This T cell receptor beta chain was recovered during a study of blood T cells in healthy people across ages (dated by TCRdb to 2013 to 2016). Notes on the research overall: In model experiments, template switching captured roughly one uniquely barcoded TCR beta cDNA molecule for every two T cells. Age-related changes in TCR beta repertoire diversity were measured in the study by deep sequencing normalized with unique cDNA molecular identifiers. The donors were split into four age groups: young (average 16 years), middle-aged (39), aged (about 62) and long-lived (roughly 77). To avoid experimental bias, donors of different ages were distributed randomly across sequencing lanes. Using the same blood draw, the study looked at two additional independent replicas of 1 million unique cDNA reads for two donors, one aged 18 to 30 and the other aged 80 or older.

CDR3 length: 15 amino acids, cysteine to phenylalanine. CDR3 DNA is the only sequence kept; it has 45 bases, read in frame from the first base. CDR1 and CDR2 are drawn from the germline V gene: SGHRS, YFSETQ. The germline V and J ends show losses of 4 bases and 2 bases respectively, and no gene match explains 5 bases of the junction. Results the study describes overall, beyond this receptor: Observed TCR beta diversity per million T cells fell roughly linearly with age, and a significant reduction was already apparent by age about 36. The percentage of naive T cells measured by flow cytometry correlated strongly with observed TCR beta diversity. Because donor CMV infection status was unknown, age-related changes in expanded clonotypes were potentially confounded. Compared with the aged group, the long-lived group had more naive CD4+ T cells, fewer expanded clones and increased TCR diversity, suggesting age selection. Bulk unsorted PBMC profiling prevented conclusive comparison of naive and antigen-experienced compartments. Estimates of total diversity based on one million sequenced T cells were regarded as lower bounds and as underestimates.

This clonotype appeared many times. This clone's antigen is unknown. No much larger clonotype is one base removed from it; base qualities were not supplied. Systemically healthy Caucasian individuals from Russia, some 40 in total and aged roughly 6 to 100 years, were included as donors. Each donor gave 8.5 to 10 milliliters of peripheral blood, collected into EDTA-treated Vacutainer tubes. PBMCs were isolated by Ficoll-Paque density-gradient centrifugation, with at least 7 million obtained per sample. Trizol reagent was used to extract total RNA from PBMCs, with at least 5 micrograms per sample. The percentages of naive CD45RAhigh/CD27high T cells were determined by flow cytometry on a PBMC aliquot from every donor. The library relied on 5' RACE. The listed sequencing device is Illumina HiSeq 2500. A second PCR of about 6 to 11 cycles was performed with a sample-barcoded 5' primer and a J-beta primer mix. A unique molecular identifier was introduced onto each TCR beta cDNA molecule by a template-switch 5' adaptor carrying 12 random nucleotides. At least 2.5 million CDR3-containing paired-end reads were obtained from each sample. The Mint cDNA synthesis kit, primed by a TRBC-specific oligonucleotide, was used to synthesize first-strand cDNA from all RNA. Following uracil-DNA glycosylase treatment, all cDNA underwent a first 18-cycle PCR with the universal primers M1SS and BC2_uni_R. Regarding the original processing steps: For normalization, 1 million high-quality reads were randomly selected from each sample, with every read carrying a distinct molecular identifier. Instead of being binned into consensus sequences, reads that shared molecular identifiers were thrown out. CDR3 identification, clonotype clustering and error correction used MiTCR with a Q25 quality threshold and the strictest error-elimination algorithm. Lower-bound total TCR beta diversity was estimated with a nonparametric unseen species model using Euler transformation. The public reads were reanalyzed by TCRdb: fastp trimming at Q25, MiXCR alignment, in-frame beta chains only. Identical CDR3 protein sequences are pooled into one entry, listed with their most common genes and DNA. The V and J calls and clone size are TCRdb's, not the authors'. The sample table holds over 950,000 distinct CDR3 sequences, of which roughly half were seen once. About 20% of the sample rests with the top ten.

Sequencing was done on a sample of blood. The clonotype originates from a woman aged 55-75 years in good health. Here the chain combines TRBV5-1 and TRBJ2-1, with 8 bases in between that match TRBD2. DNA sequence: TGCGCCAGCAGCCCCAGCGGGAGCACCTACAATGAGCAGTTCTTC. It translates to CASSPSGSTYNEQFF.